Listed below are T cell receptor beta chains from one sample, sequenced in a study of identical twins. One entry per CDR3 protein results from TCRdb running MiXCR on the 5' RACE reads. This table holds about 790,000 distinct CDR3 sequences, roughly 18% found once. This sample was shared with a second study, whose subject was T cells expressing NK-cell markers.

Sequencing input: PBMCs. Receptors were obtained from a woman aged 18-29 years in good health. Both conserved end residues are part of each CDR3. A D gene is named only where the DNA matches it firmly. Expanded clones get a size class; other rows say once, few or many, or leave the size out.

NA	TRBV7-9	NA	TRBJ2-7	CASSRTAREQYF	TGTGCCAGCAGCCGGACCGCGCGGGAGCAGTACTTC
TRBD2	TRBV5-6	NA	TRBJ2-1	CASSLVTSGRGVGTYNEQFF	TGTGCCAGCAGCTTGGTGACTAGCGGGAGAGGCGTGGGCACGTACAATGAGCAGTTCTTC
TRBD2	TRBV6-2/TRBV6-3	few	TRBJ2-1	CASSYGAGLNSYNEQFF	TGTGCCAGCAGTTACGGAGCGGGACTAAACTCCTACAATGAGCAGTTCTTC
TRBD1	TRBV7-2	NA	TRBJ2-7	CASSSETGGFNEQYF	TGTGCCAGCAGCTCGGAGACAGGGGGTTTTAACGAGCAGTACTTC
NA	TRBV7-2	few	TRBJ1-2	CASSFVTGNGYTF	TGTGCCAGCAGCTTTGTTACTGGGAATGGCTACACCTTC
NA	TRBV7-2	once	TRBJ2-7	CASSPWGEPYEQYF	TGTGCCAGCAGCCCTTGGGGAGAGCCCTACGAGCAGTACTTC
TRBD1	TRBV12-3/TRBV12-4	few	TRBJ2-3	CASSLSGTGWPKSADTQYF	TGTGCCAGCAGCTTATCCGGGACAGGGTGGCCAAAAAGCGCAGATACGCAGTATTTT
NA	TRBV10-3	few	TRBJ2-5	CAIRDYSGGETQYF	TGTGCCATCAGGGACTACTCTGGGGGAGAGACCCAGTACTTC
NA	TRBV12-3/TRBV12-4	few	TRBJ2-2	CASSWGPRELFF	TGTGCCAGCAGTTGGGGTCCCCGGGAGCTGTTTTTT
TRBD2	TRBV5-1	NA	TRBJ2-2	CASSAGLAGRTGELFF	TGCGCCAGCAGCGCAGGACTAGCGGGGCGCACCGGGGAGCTGTTTTTT
TRBD1	TRBV6-2/TRBV6-3	few	TRBJ2-6	CASSTTNRGSLSLSGANVLTF	TGTGCCAGCAGCACGACTAACAGGGGATCTCTCTCTCTCTCTGGGGCCAACGTCCTGACTTTC
NA	TRBV5-1	few	TRBJ2-3	CASSSYEDTQYF	TGCGCCAGCAGCTCTTACGAAGATACGCAGTATTTT
TRBD2	TRBV7-9	NA	TRBJ2-7	CASSLLAGVNEQYF	TGTGCCAGCAGCTTATTAGCGGGAGTAAACGAGCAGTACTTC
NA	TRBV19	NA	TRBJ2-3	CASTVGGALSAQYF	TGTGCCAGTACCGTGGGCGGAGCGTTAAGCGCGCAGTATTTT
NA	TRBV5-1	NA	TRBJ2-2	CASSSAGFEDFAGELFF	TGCGCCAGCAGCTCTGCGGGGTTCGAGGATTTCGCCGGGGAGCTGTTTTTT
NA	TRBV12-3/TRBV12-4	few	TRBJ2-7	CASSLSGRSREQYF	TGTGCCAGCAGTTTAAGCGGCAGGTCCAGGGAGCAGTACTTC
NA	TRBV20-1	NA	TRBJ2-2	CSARGTNTGELFF	TGCAGTGCTAGAGGCACCAACACCGGGGAGCTGTTTTTT
NA	TRBV30	NA	TRBJ1-1	CAWLEGAAEAFF	TGTGCCTGGCTCGAGGGCGCGGCTGAAGCTTTCTTT
NA	TRBV10-2	few	TRBJ2-3	CAVTDGGGSRTDTQYF	TGCGCCGTAACTGACGGGGGCGGTTCTCGCACAGATACGCAGTATTTT
NA	TRBV20-1	NA	TRBJ2-5	CSAGPGEETQYF	TGCAGTGCTGGCCCGGGAGAAGAGACCCAGTACTTC
TRBD1	TRBV10-3	NA	TRBJ2-1	CAISSGQGHEQFF	TGTGCCATCAGTAGTGGACAGGGGCATGAGCAGTTCTTC
NA	TRBV7-2	NA	TRBJ1-1	CATSGARTEAFF	TGTGCCACCTCGGGGGCTAGAACTGAAGCTTTCTTT